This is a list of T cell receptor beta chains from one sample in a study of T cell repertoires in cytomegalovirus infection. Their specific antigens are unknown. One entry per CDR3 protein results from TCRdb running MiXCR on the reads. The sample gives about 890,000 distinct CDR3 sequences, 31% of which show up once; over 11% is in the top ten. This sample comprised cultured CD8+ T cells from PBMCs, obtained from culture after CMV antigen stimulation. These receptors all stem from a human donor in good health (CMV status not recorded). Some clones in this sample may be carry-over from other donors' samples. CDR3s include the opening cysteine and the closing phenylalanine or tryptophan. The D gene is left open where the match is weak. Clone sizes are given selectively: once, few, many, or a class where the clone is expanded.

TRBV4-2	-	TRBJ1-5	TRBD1	TGTGCCAGCAGCCAAGGGACAGGGCGTCAGCCCCAGCATTTT	CASSQGTGRQPQHF
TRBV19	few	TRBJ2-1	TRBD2	TGTGCCAGTAGCCCGTGGGCTAGCGGGGGCAGCTCCTACAATGAGCAGTTCTTC	CASSPWASGGSSYNEQFF
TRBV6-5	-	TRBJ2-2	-	TGTGCCAGCAGTTACAGGACCGCCGGTCAGGAGCTGTTTTTT	CASSYRTAGQELFF
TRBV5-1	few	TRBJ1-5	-	TGCGCCAGCAGCCCTTGGAGGGAGGATCAGCCCCAGCATTTT	CASSPWREDQPQHF
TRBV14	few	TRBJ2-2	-	TGTGCCAGCAGCCAAGTTTGGGACACTACGAACACCGGGGAGCTGTTTTTT	CASSQVWDTTNTGELFF
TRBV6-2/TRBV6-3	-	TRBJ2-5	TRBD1	TGTGCCAGCAGTAACACAGGGGGCGGTGAGACCCAGTACTTC	CASSNTGGGETQYF
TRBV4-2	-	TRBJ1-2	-	TGTGCCAGCAGCCAAGATTTGGGGGGGCTCGACTATGGCTACACCTTC	CASSQDLGGLDYGYTF
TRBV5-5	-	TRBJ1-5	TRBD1	TGTGCCAGCAGCTCCAGACAGGGGTCCGGCAATCAGCCCCAGCATTTT	CASSSRQGSGNQPQHF
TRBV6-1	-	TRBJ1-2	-	TGTGCCAGCCCGGGGCAGGGAGATGGCTACACCTTC	CASPGQGDGYTF
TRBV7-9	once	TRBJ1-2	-	TGTGCCAGCAGCTTAGGGGTAGGGGACTCCAGGGGCTATGGCTACACCTTC	CASSLGVGDSRGYGYTF
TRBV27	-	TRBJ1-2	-	TGTGCCAACAGTTCCCAGAGCCGGGCCCCTGGGAACGGCTACACCTTC	CANSSQSRAPGNGYTF
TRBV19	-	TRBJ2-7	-	TGTGCCAGTAGTATACGGAGCGGACTTTACGAGCAGTACTTC	CASSIRSGLYEQYF
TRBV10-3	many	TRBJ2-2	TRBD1	TGTGCCATCAGTGAGTATCCGGACAGGGACACCGGGGAGCTGTTTTTT	CAISEYPDRDTGELFF
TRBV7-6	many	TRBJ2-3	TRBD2	TGTGCCAGCAGCCCCAGGACTAGCGGGGGATACCTCACGAATACGCAGTATTTT	CASSPRTSGGYLTNTQYF
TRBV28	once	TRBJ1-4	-	TGTGCCAGCACCCTAGGGCAGGCCAAGATGAATAAGGAAAAACTGTTTTTT	CASTLGQAKMNKEKLFF
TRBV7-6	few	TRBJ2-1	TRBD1	TGTGCCAGCAGCTCCCGGGACAGGGGGCGCCGTGAGCAGTTCTTC	CASSSRDRGRREQFF
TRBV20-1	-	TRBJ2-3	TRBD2	TGCAGTGCTAGAGATCAACAGCGGGGGGCCACAGATACGCAGTATTTT	CSARDQQRGATDTQYF
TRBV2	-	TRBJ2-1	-	TGTGCCAGCAGTGAAGGCCTAGATCAACCTTCCTACAATGAGCAGTTCTTC	CASSEGLDQPSYNEQFF
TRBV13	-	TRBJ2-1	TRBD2	TGTGCCAGCAGGGGGACTAGCGGGGGGGCCTTTTGGTACAATGAGCAGTTCTTC	CASRGTSGGAFWYNEQFF
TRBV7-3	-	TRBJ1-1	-	TGTGCCAGCAGTTCCAGACGGGGTCATCTTGAAGCTTTCTTT	CASSSRRGHLEAFF
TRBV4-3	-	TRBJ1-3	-	TGCGCCAGCAGCCAAGAGGGAACTGGAAACACCATATATTTT	CASSQEGTGNTIYF
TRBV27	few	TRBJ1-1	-	TGTGCCAGCAGTTTACTGACTGGGCCGACAGTTGAAGCTTTCTTT	CASSLLTGPTVEAFF
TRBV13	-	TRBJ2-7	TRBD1	TGTGCCAGCAGCTTAGCGGCATCTACAGGGGGCGAGCAGTACTTC	CASSLAASTGGEQYF
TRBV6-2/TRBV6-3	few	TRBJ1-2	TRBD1	TGTGCCAGCAGTTACCCGACAGGGCATGGCTACACCTTC	CASSYPTGHGYTF
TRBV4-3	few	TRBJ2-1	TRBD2	TGCGCCAGCAGCCACCTGACTAGCGGGGGGGGCAATGAGCAGTTCTTC	CASSHLTSGGGNEQFF
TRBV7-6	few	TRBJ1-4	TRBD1	TGTGCCAGCAGCTATACAGGGGCAACTAATGAAAAACTGTTTTTT	CASSYTGATNEKLFF
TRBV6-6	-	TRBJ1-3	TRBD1	TGTGCCAGCAGTTACGGGCCGGGCAGGGGGCATGGAAACACCATATATTTT	CASSYGPGRGHGNTIYF
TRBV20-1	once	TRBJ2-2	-	TGCAGTGCTTGGAAGAAGAGCACCGGGGAGCTGTTTTTT	CSAWKKSTGELFF
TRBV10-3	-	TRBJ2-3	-	TGTGCCATCAGTGAGCAGATCGCAGATACGCAGTATTTT	CAISEQIADTQYF
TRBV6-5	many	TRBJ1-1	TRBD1	TGCGCCAGCAGCTACGGGACAGGCGGGAACACTGAAGCTTTCTTT	CASSYGTGGNTEAFF
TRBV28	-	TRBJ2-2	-	TGTGCCAGCAGTTTCTTTGTCGCGGGGCGCGGCGGGGAGCTGTTTTTT	CASSFFVAGRGGELFF
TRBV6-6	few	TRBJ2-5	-	TGTGCCAGCATAGCCCCACTACAAGAGACCCAGTACTTC	CASIAPLQETQYF
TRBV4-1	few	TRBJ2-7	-	TGCGCCAGCAGCCCGATGGCGGGGACAACCGGGACCTACGAGCAGTACTTC	CASSPMAGTTGTYEQYF
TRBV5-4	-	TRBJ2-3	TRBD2	TGTGCCAGCAGCTTGGGAGGGAAGCGGGGGGGGCCAGATACGCAGTATTTT	CASSLGGKRGGPDTQYF
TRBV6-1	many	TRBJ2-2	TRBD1	TGTGCCAGCAGTGAATGGGACAGGGGTGCCGGGGAGCTGTTTTTT	CASSEWDRGAGELFF
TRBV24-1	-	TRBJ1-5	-	TGTGCCACCAGTGATATAGACACAAATCAGCCCCAGCATTTT	CATSDIDTNQPQHF
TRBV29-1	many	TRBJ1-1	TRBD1	TGCAGCGTTGAGGGAGTTCGGACAGGTGAGACTGAAGCTTTCTTT	CSVEGVRTGETEAFF
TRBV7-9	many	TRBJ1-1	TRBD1	TGTGCCAGCAGTCCCAGGACAGGGAACACTGAAGCTTTCTTT	CASSPRTGNTEAFF
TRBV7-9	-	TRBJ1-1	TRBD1	TGTGCCAGCAGCTTAACCGGGACAGGGTGGACTGAAGCTTTCTTT	CASSLTGTGWTEAFF
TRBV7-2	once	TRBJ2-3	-	TGTGCCAACAGCACTTCCGGAGGGGCTACAGATACGCAGTATTTT	CANSTSGGATDTQYF
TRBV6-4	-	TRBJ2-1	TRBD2	TGTGCCAGCGAAGATGGACTAGCGGGGAGCTCCTACAATAAGCAGTTCTTC	CASEDGLAGSSYNKQFF
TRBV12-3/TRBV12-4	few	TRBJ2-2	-	TGTGCCAGCAGCCCTCAGGGTCTCGGCACCGGGGAGCTGTTTTTT	CASSPQGLGTGELFF
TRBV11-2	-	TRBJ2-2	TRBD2	TGTGCCACCGGGGGGGGAATCACCGGGGAGCTGTTTTTT	CATGGGITGELFF